This TCR beta chain was documented in a study of cytomegalovirus exposure and HLA in healthy donors. Profiling relied on immunoSEQ multiplex PCR, and the TCRdb table lists in-frame clones only, not all of them. The sample has under 200,000 clones; under 95% are singletons. The junction had 5 bases not matched to a gene; V was cut back by 5 bases and J by 9 bases. Germline V gene data show CDR1 as MNHEY and CDR2 as SMNVEV (reference sequence). This CDR3 comprises 13 residues. The rearrangement joins TRBV27 to TRBJ2-1, with 9 bases that match TRBD2. Sequenced sample: PBMCs. This receptor was taken from a woman between 18 and 29 years old in good health and CMV-seropositive. The CDR3 coding sequence is TGTGCCAGCAGTAAGCGGGGGGCAGGTGAGCAGTTCTTC. It translates to CASSKRGAGEQFF.